The 20 T cell receptor beta chains below all came from one sample that was sequenced in a study of CD8+ T cells in alopecia areata. cDNA prepared by RNA extraction and subsequent reverse transcription served as the template for sequencing. Using immunoSEQ multiplex PCR, the repertoire was profiled, and TCRdb retains in-frame clones only, with some absent. The sample has some 170,000 clones, roughly 66% seen once. Here the sequenced sample was CD8+ T cells sorted from blood, taken at week 0. The receptor source for this set is a human donor with alopecia areata.

The chain uses TRBV2 and TRBJ1-5; weak D call: TRBD1 (5 bases). V lost 2 bases to trimming and J lost 4 bases, with 9 bases between them. This CDR3 is 14 amino acids long. CDR1 and CDR2 (germline): SNHLY, FYNNEI. The CDR3 protein is CASSETGANQPQHF. CDR3 bases: TGTGCCAGCAGTGAAACTGGGGCGAATCAGCCCCAGCATTTT.

This chain joins TRBV6-5 and TRBJ2-2; 7 bases are shared with TRBD2. V lost 2 bases, J lost 0 bases, and 3 bases stayed unmatched. CDR1 is MNHEY, CDR2 SVGAGI, per germline. The CDR3 extends over 16 amino acids. DNA of the CDR3: TGTGCCAGCAGTTACCCCCGGGAGGCGAACACCGGGGAGCTGTTTTTT. Translated, it gives CASSYPREANTGELFF.

This chain connects TRBV5-6 to TRBJ2-1, with D unclear. Deletions cut 3 bases from V and 12 bases from J, with 13 bases between. The CDR3 spans 12 residues. The germline V gene has CDR1 SGHDT and CDR2 YYEEEE. The CDR3 sequence is CASSYSETGQFF. As DNA, the CDR3 is TGTGCCAGCAGCTACAGTGAGACTGGGCAGTTCTTC.

The chain links TRBV29-1 to TRBJ1-2, with TRBD1 matching over 7 bases. CDR1 and CDR2 from the germline V gene are SQVTM and ANQGSEA. Losses at the gene ends were 6 bases for V and 6 bases for J; bases not matched to a gene: 10. The CDR3 is 13 amino acids. The CDR3 coding sequence is TGCAGCGTACCTTTAACAGGGGCGGATGGCTACACCTTC. Protein: CSVPLTGADGYTF. Complete variable domain (other parts from reference TRBV29-1 and TRBJ1-2): SAVISQKPSRDICQRGTSLTIQCQVDSQVTMMFWYRQQPGQSLTLIATANQGSEATYESGFVIDKFPISRPNLTFSTLTVSNMSPEDSSIYLCSVPLTGADGYTFGSGTRLTVV.

This chain joins TRBV6-5 and TRBJ2-7; no clear D gene. V lost 4 bases and J 3 bases, leaving 7 bases between the germline ends. The CDR3 totals 12 residues. Germline V gene lookup returns CDR1 MNHEY and CDR2 SVGAGI. CDR3 residues: CASSFDGYEQYF. The CDR3 bases are TGTGCCAGCAGTTTTGATGGCTACGAGCAGTACTTC.

The chain joins TRBV7-9 to TRBJ1-2; 10 positions agree with TRBD1. The CDR3 is made up of 15 amino acids. Germline lookup yields CDR1 SEHNR and CDR2 FQNEAQ (reference sequence). V lost 0 bases and J lost 8; bases outside the gene matches: 6. This chain's CDR3 is CASSLAGDRGGGYTF. The CDR3 DNA reads TGTGCCAGCAGCTTAGCGGGGGACAGGGGCGGCGGCTACACCTTC.

The rearrangement joins TRBV27 to TRBJ2-7; 7 nucleotides line up with TRBD1. Germline V gene data show CDR1 as MNHEY and CDR2 as SMNVEV (reference sequence). Trimming cost V 5 bases and J 2 bases; bases outside gene matches: 3. The CDR3 extends over 13 amino acids. The CDR3 DNA reads TGTGCCAGCAGTAGACAGGGCCCCTACGAGCAGTACTTC. This codes for CASSRQGPYEQYF.

The chain carries TRBV20-1 and TRBJ2-3; D uncertain. This CDR3 is 10 amino acids long. The V and J ends lost 6 bases and 6 bases respectively, with 7 bases between them. Germline V lookup: CDR1 DFQATT, CDR2 SNEGSKA (reference sequence). CDR3 in amino acids: CSASRDTQYF. The CDR3 DNA sequence: TGCAGTGCCTCCCGTGATACGCAGTATTTT.

This clone was detected only a few times. The rearrangement uses TRBV13 and TRBJ1-1; 11 positions agree with TRBD1. The CDR3 loop spans 14 amino acids. Trimming took 5 bases from V and 6 from J; bases not matched to a gene: 5. Germline CDR1 PRHDT, CDR2 FYEKMQ (reference sequence). CDR3 DNA: TGTGCCAGCAGCGAAGGGACAGGGGGTCCTGAAGCTTTCTTT. As protein: CASSEGTGGPEAFF.

This chain uses TRBV27 with TRBJ2-3, with 7 positions matching TRBD2. Germline CDR1 MNHEY, CDR2 SMNVEV (reference sequence). With V trimmed by 3 bases and J by 6 bases, 6 bases remained unmatched. CDR3 length equals 14 residues. The CDR3 loop reads CASSFLPGGDTQYF. CDR3 nucleotides: TGTGCCAGCAGTTTTCTTCCGGGGGGTGATACGCAGTATTTT.

Only a few counts were recorded for this clone. The rearrangement links TRBV14 to TRBJ1-2; D uncertain. The CDR3 extends over 13 amino acids. CDR1 is SGHDN, CDR2 FVKESK, per germline. Trimming removed 1 base from V and 4 bases from J, with 7 bases in between. This CDR3 reads CASSQVESYGYTF. CDR3 bases: TGTGCCAGCAGCCAAGTTGAGAGCTATGGCTACACCTTC. Full variable domain (remainder filled in from reference TRBV14 and TRBJ1-2): EAGVTQFPSHSVIEKGQTVTLRCDPISGHDNLYWYRRVMGKEIKFLLHFVKESKQDESGMPNNRFLAERTGGTYSTLKVQPAELEDSGVYFCASSQVESYGYTFGSGTRLTVV.

The gene calls are TRBV5-1 and TRBJ1-1; D not resolved. V was shortened by 4 bases and J by 6 bases, with 19 bases between the two germline ends. The germline V gene has CDR1 SGHRS and CDR2 YFSETQ. This CDR3 contains 15 residues. CDR3 sequence: CASSERTAYLAEAFF. The CDR3 region has the DNA TGCGCCAGCAGCGAAAGGACGGCCTATCTCGCTGAAGCTTTCTTT. The complete variable domain, with remaining parts taken from reference TRBV5-1 and TRBJ1-1, reads KAGVTQTPRYLIKTRGQQVTLSCSPISGHRSVSWYQQTPGQGLQFLFEYFSETQRNKGNFPGRFSGRQFSNSRSEMNVSTLELGDSALYLCASSERTAYLAEAFFGQGTRLTVV.

The J gene is TRBJ1-1, the V gene TRBV29-1; 7 bases are shared with TRBD1. Per germline, CDR1 SQVTM and CDR2 ANQGSEA. Trimming took 3 bases from V and 6 from J; bases not matched to a gene: 4. The CDR3 spans 12 residues. The CDR3 coding sequence is TGCAGCGTTGAGCTGACAGGGCCTGAAGCTTTCTTT. Translation gives CSVELTGPEAFF.

The CDR3 coding sequence is TGCGCCAGCAGCCCCATTAGGGACAGCCGCTCTGGGGCCAACGTCCTGACTTTC. It translates to CASSPIRDSRSGANVLTF. V and J are TRBV5-1 and TRBJ2-6, with TRBD1 matching 7 bases. Germline V gene lookup returns CDR1 SGHRS and CDR2 YFSETQ. J gave up 0 bases and V 4 bases, and 10 bases lay outside the gene matches. The CDR3 runs 18 residues. Combining the CDR3 with reference TRBV5-1 and TRBJ2-6 gives the whole variable domain KAGVTQTPRYLIKTRGQQVTLSCSPISGHRSVSWYQQTPGQGLQFLFEYFSETQRNKGNFPGRFSGRQFSNSRSEMNVSTLELGDSALYLCASSPIRDSRSGANVLTFGAGSRLTVL.

This clone has only a few counts. The chain recombines TRBV7-9 with TRBJ2-3; 10 bases map to TRBD2. The V and J ends lost 4 bases and 6 bases, in that order; junction bases with no gene match: 10. Germline CDR1 SEHNR, CDR2 FQNEAQ (reference sequence). This CDR3 region has 16 residues. CDR3 protein: CASSSKTSGRRDTQYF. The CDR3 bases are TGTGCCAGCAGCTCGAAGACTAGCGGGCGGAGGGATACGCAGTATTTT. The full variable domain, in which reference TRBV7-9 and TRBJ2-3 provide the parts outside the CDR3, is DTGVSQNPRHKITKRGQNVTFRCDPISEHNRLYWYRQTLGQGPEFLTYFQNEAQLEKSRLLSDRFSAERPKGSFSTLEIQRTEQGDSAMYLCASSSKTSGRRDTQYFGPGTRLTVL.

Worth noting for this clone: This same CDR3 is encoded by further DNA sequences in the sample. The chain recombines TRBV27 with TRBJ2-1; TRBD2 matches at 7 bases. Trimming took 2 bases from V and 2 from J; bases not matched to a gene: 0. Germline V gives CDR1 MNHEY, CDR2 SMNVEV (reference sequence). The CDR3 contains 14 residues. This CDR3 reads CASSLGGAYNEQFF. DNA of the CDR3: TGTGCCAGCAGTTTAGGGGGGGCCTACAATGAGCAGTTCTTC.

The rearrangement joins TRBV27 to TRBJ1-2; tentative D call: TRBD1 (6 bases). Germline V CDR1 and CDR2: MNHEY, SMNVEV (reference sequence). The CDR3 is 11 residues long. Trimming left V 7 bases short and J 7 bases short, with 10 bases between. The CDR3 spells CASMGGLGYTF. Here the CDR3 DNA reads TGTGCCAGCATGGGGGGCCTTGGCTACACCTTC.

The CDR3 here is CASRPQGRGDQPQHF. CDR3 in DNA: TGTGCCAGCAGGCCACAGGGCCGGGGGGATCAGCCCCAGCATTTT. The chain joins TRBV27 to TRBJ1-5, with D perhaps TRBD1 (6 bases). CDR3 length equals 15 residues. Deletions cut 6 bases from V and 5 bases from J, with 17 bases between. In germline, CDR1 is MNHEY, CDR2 SMNVEV (reference sequence).

This clone occurred once. This sequence joins TRBV2 and TRBJ2-1, with D perhaps TRBD2 (5 bases). CDR1 and CDR2 from the germline V gene are SNHLY and FYNNEI. The CDR3 spans 14 residues. Trimming pared 7 bases from V and 9 bases from J, leaving 19 bases between. The CDR3 DNA is TGTGCCAGCACCCGTGGGGTTACCGGGGTTGAGCAGTTCTTC. Translated, it gives CASTRGVTGVEQFF.

The rearrangement links TRBV7-8 to TRBJ2-7; no definite D call. The length of the CDR3 is 12 residues. Looked up from germline, CDR1 is SGHVS and CDR2 is FQNEAQ. The V end lost 5 bases, the J end lost 6 bases, and 11 bases lay between the germline ends. CDR3 DNA sequence: TGTGCCAGCAGCCTCGGATTCGCCGAGCAGTACTTC. Its translation: CASSLGFAEQYF.